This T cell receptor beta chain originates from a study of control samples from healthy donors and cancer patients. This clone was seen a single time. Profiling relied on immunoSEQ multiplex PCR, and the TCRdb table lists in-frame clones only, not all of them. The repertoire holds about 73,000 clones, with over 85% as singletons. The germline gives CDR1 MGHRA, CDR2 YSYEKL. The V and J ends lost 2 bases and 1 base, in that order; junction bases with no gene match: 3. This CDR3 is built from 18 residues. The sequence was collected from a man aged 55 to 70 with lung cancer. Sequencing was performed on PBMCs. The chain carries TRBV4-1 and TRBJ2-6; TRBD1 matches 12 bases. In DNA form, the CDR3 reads TGCGCCAGCAGCCAATCGGGACAGGGGGCTTCTGGGGCCAACGTCCTGACTTTC. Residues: CASSQSGQGASGANVLTF.